Shown below are 28 T cell receptor beta chains from a single sample sequenced in a study of OX40 agonist ivuxolimab in advanced cancers. Here immunoSEQ multiplex PCR was the method, and the copy in TCRdb shows in-frame clones only, minus some. The sample includes 30,000 or so clones, less than 90% of them seen just once. This specimen consisted of CD4+ or CD8+ T cells sorted from blood, obtained in a trial of the OX40 agonist ivuxolimab. These receptors were taken from an adult with an advanced solid tumor such as melanoma, head and neck, liver or kidney cancer.

The chain employs TRBV11-3 and TRBJ2-7, with D maybe TRBD2 (6 bases). Germline CDR1 SGHNT, CDR2 YENEEA. The CDR3 is 13 amino acids. V was clipped by 5 bases and J by 5 bases, with 13 bases between them. The CDR3 spells CASSPRGTNEQYF. Written as DNA, the CDR3 is TGTGCCAGCAGCCCCCGCGGGACGAACGAGCAGTACTTC.

The rearrangement uses TRBV28 and TRBJ2-7, with D perhaps TRBD1 (6 bases). Trimming cost V 5 bases and J 2 bases, with 10 bases left between them. This CDR3 is 13 amino acids long. Germline CDR1 MDHEN, CDR2 SYDVKM. The CDR3 protein is CASSPRTAYEQYF. CDR3 bases: TGTGCCAGCAGTCCAAGGACAGCCTACGAGCAGTACTTC.

The chain combines TRBV6-5 with TRBJ1-1, with no clear D. Germline loops: CDR1 MNHEY, CDR2 SVGAGI. This CDR3 has 13 amino acids. V was trimmed by 6 bases and J by 1 base, leaving 9 bases between them. This CDR3 reads CASSPDGNTEAFF. The CDR3 DNA sequence: TGTGCCAGCAGCCCCGACGGGAACACTGAAGCTTTCTTT.

The rearrangement joins TRBV16 to TRBJ1-5, with 9 bases that match TRBD1. J lost 7 bases, V lost 3 bases, and 7 bases had no gene match. CDR1 and CDR2 (germline): KGHSY, FQNENV. The CDR3 totals 15 residues. CDR3 loop: CASSQSGQGNQPQHF. CDR3 DNA: TGTGCCAGCAGCCAGTCTGGACAGGGGAACCAGCCCCAGCATTTT.

This chain links TRBV10-3 with TRBJ2-2; D is possibly TRBD2 (5 bases). There are 14 residues in the CDR3. The germline V and J ends were trimmed by 2 bases and 1 base, with 5 bases remaining between them. The germline CDR1 and CDR2 sequences are ENHRY and SYGVKD. CDR3 DNA: TGTGCCATCAGTGAGGGAGGGAACACCGGGGAGCTGTTTTTT. It yields the protein CAISEGGNTGELFF.

The chain uses TRBV7-3 and TRBJ2-5; D perhaps matches TRBD2 (5 bases). This CDR3 has 16 residues. The V end was cut by 0 bases, the J end by 10 bases, with 21 bases between. From germline, CDR1 is SGHTA and CDR2 FQGTGA. The CDR3 loop reads CASSLTPPGPGSGQYF. The CDR3 bases are TGTGCCAGCAGCTTAACCCCGCCGGGCCCGGGATCGGGCCAGTACTTC.

In this sample, this clone turned up once. This chain connects TRBV5-6 to TRBJ2-7; D remains unclear. The CDR3 runs to 17 residues. CDR1 and CDR2 (germline): SGHDT, YYEEEE. Trimming shortened V by 1 base and J by 2 bases, and 19 bases separated the two germline ends. The CDR3 DNA reads TGTGCCAGCAGCTTGCCCTTAACGGATTGGCAGCCCTACGAGCAGTACTTC. It is translated as CASSLPLTDWQPYEQYF.

The chain employs TRBV2 and TRBJ2-7; D perhaps matches TRBD2 (5 bases). V lost 3 bases to trimming and J lost 2 bases, with 11 bases between them. Per germline, CDR1 SNHLY and CDR2 FYNNEI. CDR3 length equals 14 residues. As DNA, the CDR3 is TGTGCCAGCAGTGATCCAGCGGTTACCTACGAGCAGTACTTC. Translation gives CASSDPAVTYEQYF.

This clone was seen just once. The chain combines TRBV14 with TRBJ2-7; D is unresolved. CDR3 size: 14 residues. Germline values: CDR1 SGHDN, CDR2 FVKESK. Trimming removed 0 bases at V and 0 bases at J, with 6 bases between. CDR3 region: CASSQEWSSYEQYF. DNA for the CDR3: TGTGCCAGCAGCCAAGAATGGAGCTCCTACGAGCAGTACTTC.

The CDR3 bases are TGTGCCAGCAGTCCCGGGACTAGCGGGGGGTACGAGCAGTACTTC. Translating gives CASSPGTSGGYEQYF. V gene TRBV27 combines with J gene TRBJ2-7, with TRBD2 identical over 15 bases. This CDR3 is built from 15 residues. CDR1 is MNHEY, CDR2 SMNVEV, per germline (reference sequence). The V and J ends lost 5 bases and 4 bases, in that order; junction bases with no gene match: 3.

The J gene is TRBJ2-3, the V gene TRBV27, with D maybe TRBD2 (6 bases). V was trimmed by 1 base and J by 4 bases, leaving 12 bases between them. This CDR3 region has 15 residues. Germline lookup yields CDR1 MNHEY and CDR2 SMNVEV (reference sequence). CDR3 DNA: TGTGCCAGCAGTTTATTCGTGGGAGGCCCAGATACGCAGTATTTT. It codes for CASSLFVGGPDTQYF.

The chain combines TRBV10-3 with TRBJ1-1; maybe TRBD1 (6 bases). Deletions cut 3 bases from V and 4 bases from J, with 12 bases between. Germline assignment: CDR1 ENHRY and CDR2 SYGVKD. The CDR3 consists of 14 residues. The CDR3, as DNA: TGTGCCATCAGTGAACCAGGGGATCCCACTGAAGCTTTCTTT. Translating it yields CAISEPGDPTEAFF.

Note on this clone: One junction end disagrees with the germline gene, perhaps due to a read error. The chain links TRBV2 to TRBJ2-7; TRBD1 agrees at 9 bases. The CDR3 covers 14 residues. Germline CDR1 reads SNHLY; CDR2 reads FYNNEI. The CDR3 DNA follows: TGTGCCAGCAGCGAAGGGACAGGGTCCTACGAGCAGTACTTC. This translates into CASSEGTGSYEQYF.

The V gene is TRBV9, the J gene TRBJ1-3; TRBD1 aligns across 8 bases. CDR3 length equals 19 residues. Trimming at V came to 4 bases and at J to 3 bases, leaving 18 bases not matched to a gene. Germline CDR1 reads SGDLS; CDR2 reads YYNGEE. DNA for the CDR3: TGTGCCAGCAGCCCTCTCCGGGGACAGGCTGACCTCTATGGAAACACCATATATTTT. Amino acids: CASSPLRGQADLYGNTIYF.

The chain uses TRBV4-3 and TRBJ1-2; TRBD1 is a possible D gene (5 bases). With 3 bases removed from V and 8 bases from J, the gap between germline ends came to 19 bases. The CDR3 runs to 15 residues. Germline V gives CDR1 LGHNA, CDR2 YSLEER. CDR3 amino acids: CASSQDPGTSTGYTF. CDR3 in DNA: TGCGCCAGCAGCCAGGACCCCGGGACCTCAACGGGCTACACCTTC.

This sequence joins TRBV28 and TRBJ2-7, with a weak D call TRBD1 (6 bases). CDR1 is MDHEN and CDR2 is SYDVKM in the germline V gene. This CDR3 is built from 16 residues. With 4 bases removed from V and 5 bases from J, the gap between germline ends came to 21 bases. CDR3 bases: TGTGCCAGCAGTTCCCCCCGACAGGTTGGGTCCAACGAGCAGTACTTC. It encodes CASSSPRQVGSNEQYF.

CDR3 sequence: CASSLWAGASNYGYTF. CDR3 sequence (DNA): TGCGCCAGCAGCTTGTGGGCAGGAGCCTCTAACTATGGCTACACCTTC. The chain is built from TRBV5-1 and TRBJ1-2; D not certain. V shed 1 base and J shed 0 bases, with 13 bases lying between them. The germline gives CDR1 SGHRS, CDR2 YFSETQ. This CDR3 has 16 residues.

The rearrangement links TRBV6-5 to TRBJ1-1; D ambiguous. Trimming took 0 bases from V and 4 from J, leaving 6 bases between them. Germline V gene data show CDR1 as MNHEY and CDR2 as SVGAGI. The CDR3 is made up of 13 amino acids. CDR3 sequence (DNA): TGTGCCAGCAGTTACTCGTCCATCACTGAAGCTTTCTTT. It translates to CASSYSSITEAFF.

This sequence joins TRBV7-2 and TRBJ2-7, with a possible D match to TRBD2 (6 bases). The CDR3 has 14 amino acids. The germline V and J ends were trimmed by 0 bases and 7 bases, with 13 bases remaining between them. The germline V gene has CDR1 SGHTA and CDR2 FQGNSA. The CDR3 DNA follows: TGTGCCAGCAGCTTAGCGACTAGTATGGGGGAGCAGTACTTC. Amino acids: CASSLATSMGEQYF.

The genes are TRBV28 and TRBJ2-7, with D tentatively TRBD1 (6 bases). CDR3 length equals 14 residues. Germline CDR1 MDHEN, CDR2 SYDVKM. V lost 5 bases and J lost 5, with 16 bases in between. CDR3 sequence reads: CASSPLLQGNEQYF. The DNA for the CDR3 is TGTGCCAGCAGTCCCCTCCTACAGGGTAACGAGCAGTACTTC. Full variable domain (remainder filled in from reference TRBV28 and TRBJ2-7): DVKVTQSSRYLVKRTGEKVFLECVQDMDHENMFWYRQDPGLGLRLIYFSYDVKMKEKGDIPEGYSVSREKKERFSLILESASTNQTSMYLCASSPLLQGNEQYFGPGTRLTVT.

The rearrangement joins TRBV7-9 to TRBJ2-7, with 9 nucleotides matching TRBD1. Germline V gene lookup returns CDR1 SEHNR and CDR2 FQNEAQ (reference sequence). With 4 bases clipped from V and 4 bases from J, the junction kept 11 bases outside the gene matches. The CDR3 loop spans 16 amino acids. The CDR3 spells CASSSPSGQGFYEQYF. The CDR3 DNA follows: TGTGCCAGCAGCTCGCCGAGCGGACAGGGGTTTTACGAGCAGTACTTC. The variable domain in full, with the rest retrieved from reference TRBV7-9 and TRBJ2-7, is DTGVSQNPRHKITKRGQNVTFRCDPISEHNRLYWYRQTLGQGPEFLTYFQNEAQLEKSRLLSDRFSAERPKGSFSTLEIQRTEQGDSAMYLCASSSPSGQGFYEQYFGPGTRLTVT.

The chain carries TRBV2 and TRBJ2-7; 10 bases map to TRBD1. J was trimmed by 1 base and V by 5 bases; bases with no gene match: 8. Looked up from germline, CDR1 is SNHLY and CDR2 is FYNNEI. The CDR3 runs 16 residues. The CDR3 sequence: CASSHNVDRGSYEQYF. The CDR3 DNA sequence: TGTGCCAGCAGTCATAATGTGGACAGGGGGTCCTACGAGCAGTACTTC. Full variable domain (remainder filled in from reference TRBV2 and TRBJ2-7): EPEVTQTPSHQVTQMGQEVILRCVPISNHLYFYWYRQILGQKVEFLVSFYNNEISEKSEIFDDQFSVERPDGSNFTLKIRSTKLEDSAMYFCASSHNVDRGSYEQYFGPGTRLTVT.

The chain uses TRBV19 and TRBJ2-1, with TRBD2 as a possible D gene (6 bases). V shed 7 bases and J shed 9 bases, with 16 bases lying between them. The CDR3 length is 13 residues. CDR1 is LNHDA, CDR2 SQIVND, per germline (reference sequence). The CDR3 DNA is TGTGCCAGTAAGGTAGCGGCCCGGGGTGAGCAGTTCTTC. It specifies CASKVAARGEQFF.

The chain combines TRBV4-3 with TRBJ2-7; 9 bases align to TRBD2. With 0 bases clipped from V and 2 bases from J, the junction kept 2 bases outside the gene matches. CDR3 length: 15 residues. Germline values: CDR1 LGHNA, CDR2 YSLEER. The CDR3, as DNA: TGCGCCAGCAGCCAAGAGCGGGGGGGCACCTACGAGCAGTACTTC. Translation: CASSQERGGTYEQYF.

The rearrangement joins TRBV6-1 to TRBJ2-5; 9 bases are shared with TRBD2. The CDR3 totals 16 residues. Trimming removed 4 bases from V and 1 base from J; junction bases left unmatched: 7. The germline CDR1 and CDR2 sequences are MNHNS and SASEGT. CDR3 nucleotides: TGTGCCAGCAGTGGGTACGGGACTAGCAGCCAAGAGACCCAGTACTTC. Translated: CASSGYGTSSQETQYF.

This chain joins TRBV4-3 and TRBJ2-2, with a possible D match to TRBD1 (5 bases). V was cut by 0 bases and J by 3 bases, with 11 bases left in between. This CDR3 has 16 amino acids. Germline CDR1 LGHNA, CDR2 YSLEER. CDR3 amino acids: CASSQDLRQYTGELFF. The DNA of the CDR3 is TGCGCCAGCAGCCAAGATCTGAGACAGTACACCGGGGAGCTGTTTTTT.

The chain has TRBV27 and TRBJ2-1; 8 nucleotides agree with TRBD2. CDR1 and CDR2 from the germline V gene are MNHEY and SMNVEV (reference sequence). CDR3 length: 17 residues. V gave up 2 bases and J gave up 1 base; unmatched junction bases: 7. The CDR3 nucleotides read TGTGCCAGCAGTTTAAGCGGGGGAACAGCATCCTACAATGAGCAGTTCTTC. As protein: CASSLSGGTASYNEQFF.

The CDR3 is CAVGGSEAFF. CDR3 nucleotide sequence: TGTGCTGTGGGAGGGTCGGAAGCTTTCTTT. The rearrangement joins TRBV19 to TRBJ1-1; D is undetermined. Germline loops: CDR1 LNHDA, CDR2 SQIVND (reference sequence). The CDR3 is 10 residues long.